The T cell receptor (beta chain) described here comes from a study of vaccination and CD4 T cells after COVID-19. Study summary: Nasal swab PCR had shown SARS-CoV-2 positivity in the convalescent patients (under ten mild cases, one severe case). Cells were stimulated with overlapping spike peptides from SARS-CoV-2, HCoV-NL63, HCoV-OC43 and HCoV-229E.

The CDR3 loop spans 13 amino acids. CDR1 is SGHAT and CDR2 is FQNNGV in the germline V gene. The V gene end was trimmed by 5 bases and the J gene end by 11 bases; junction bases not matched to a gene: 11. Worth noting for this clonotype: Antigen: not known.

The treatment was: approximately 10-day PBMC culture with coronavirus spike peptide pools or control peptides (ViraFEST assay). Oncomine TCR Beta short-read sequencing was applied to DNA from cultured CD4+ T cells. TCRdb reprocessed the PCR reads with MiXCR, giving one entry per CDR3 protein. The sample has roughly 11,000 distinct CDR3 sequences; 70% to 85% are singletons. Study conclusions and caveats: Convalescent patients had a median about 90% of post-vaccine SARS-CoV-2-reactive clones that were detected only after vaccination, not before it. Counts of SARS-CoV-2-reactive clonotypes had a median that went from roughly 21 to 40, a nonsignificant change.

This receptor was obtained from a human donor who had recovered from COVID-19. The sample was CD4+ T cells from blood, cultured in vitro. The V gene is TRBV11-2, the J gene TRBJ1-1, with 7 bases identical to TRBD1. CDR3 in amino acids: CASSPEPTGVAFF. The CDR3 DNA follows: TGTGCCAGCAGCCCCGAACCCACAGGGGTCGCTTTCTTT.